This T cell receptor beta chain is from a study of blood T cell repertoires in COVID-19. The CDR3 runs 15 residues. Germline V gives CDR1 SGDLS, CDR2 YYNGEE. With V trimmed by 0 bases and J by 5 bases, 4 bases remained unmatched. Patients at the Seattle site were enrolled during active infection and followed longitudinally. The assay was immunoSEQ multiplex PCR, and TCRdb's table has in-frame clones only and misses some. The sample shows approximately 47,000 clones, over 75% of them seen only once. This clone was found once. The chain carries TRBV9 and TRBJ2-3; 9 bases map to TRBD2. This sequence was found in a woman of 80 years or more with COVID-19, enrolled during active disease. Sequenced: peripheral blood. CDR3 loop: CASSVAGLAIDTQYF. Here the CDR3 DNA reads TGTGCCAGCAGCGTAGCCGGACTAGCGATAGATACGCAGTATTTT. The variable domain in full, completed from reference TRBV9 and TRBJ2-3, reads DSGVTQTPKHLITATGQRVTLRCSPRSGDLSVYWYQQSLDQGLQFLIQYYNGEERAKGNILERFSAQQFPDLHSELNLSSLELGDSALYFCASSVAGLAIDTQYFGPGTRLTVL.